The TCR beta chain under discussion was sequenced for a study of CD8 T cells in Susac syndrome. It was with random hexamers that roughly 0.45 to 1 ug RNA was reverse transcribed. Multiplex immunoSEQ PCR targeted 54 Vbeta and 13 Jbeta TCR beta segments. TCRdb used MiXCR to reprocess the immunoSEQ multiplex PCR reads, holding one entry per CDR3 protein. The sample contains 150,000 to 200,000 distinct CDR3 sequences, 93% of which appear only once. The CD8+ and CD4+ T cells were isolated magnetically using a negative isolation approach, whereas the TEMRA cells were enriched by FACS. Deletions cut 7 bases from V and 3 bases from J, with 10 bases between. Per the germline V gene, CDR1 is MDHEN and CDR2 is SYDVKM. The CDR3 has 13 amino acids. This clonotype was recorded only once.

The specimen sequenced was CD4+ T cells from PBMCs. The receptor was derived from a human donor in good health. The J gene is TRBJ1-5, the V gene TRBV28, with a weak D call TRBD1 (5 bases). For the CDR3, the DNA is TGTGCCAGCAAGGGGCGAGCCAATCAGCCCCAGCATTTT. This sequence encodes CASKGRANQPQHF.